The source of this T cell receptor (beta chain) is a study of blood T cell repertoires in COVID-19. Study in general: Whether acute or convalescent, the COVID-19 samples came from the United States, Italy and Spain. Sources were T cells, B-cell-depleted T cells, or PBMCs; the material itself was cDNA or gDNA.

Authors' processing steps: Amplification with reference gene primers provided the estimates of nucleated cell counts. Clones were sequenced by immunoSEQ multiplex PCR, and TCRdb holds only the in-frame ones, with some missing. That table supplies the V and J calls and clone size; D and trimming were determined from the DNA. The sample contains about 84,000 clones, about three quarters of which appear only once. Trimming shortened V by 2 bases and J by 6 bases, and 14 bases separated the two germline ends. Germline V gene lookup returns CDR1 MNHNY and CDR2 SVGAGI (reference sequence). This CDR3 comprises 14 residues.

Sequencing used peripheral blood. The rearrangement links TRBV6-6 to TRBJ2-7, with TRBD1 as a possible D gene (6 bases). This TCR was sampled from a man aged 45 to 65 with active or convalescent COVID-19. The CDR3 DNA sequence: TGTGCCAGCAGTTACGGGCAGGGGTACGGCGAGCAGTACTTC. Its protein product is CASSYGQGYGEQYF.